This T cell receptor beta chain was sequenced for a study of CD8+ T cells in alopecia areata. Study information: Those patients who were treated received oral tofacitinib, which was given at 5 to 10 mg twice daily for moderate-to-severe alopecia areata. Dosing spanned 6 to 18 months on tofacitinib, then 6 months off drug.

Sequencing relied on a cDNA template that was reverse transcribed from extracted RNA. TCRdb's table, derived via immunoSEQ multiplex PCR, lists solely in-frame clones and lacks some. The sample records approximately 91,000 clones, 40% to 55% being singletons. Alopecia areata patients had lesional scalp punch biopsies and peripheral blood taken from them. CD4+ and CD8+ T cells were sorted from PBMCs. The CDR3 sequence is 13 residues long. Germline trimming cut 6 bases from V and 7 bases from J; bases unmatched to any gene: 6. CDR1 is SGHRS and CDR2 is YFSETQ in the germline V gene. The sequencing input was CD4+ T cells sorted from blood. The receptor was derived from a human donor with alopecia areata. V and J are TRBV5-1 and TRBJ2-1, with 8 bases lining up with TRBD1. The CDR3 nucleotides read TGCGCCAGCAACAGGGGGAGAGAGAATGAGCAGTTCTTC. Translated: CASNRGRENEQFF.